The 9 T cell receptor beta chains presented below share a single source sample, sequenced in a study of blood T cell repertoires in COVID-19. Produced via immunoSEQ multiplex PCR; TCRdb's table is partial and in-frame only. The sample contains under 450,000 clones, 80% to 90% of which appear only once. Sequenced: peripheral blood. All receptors come from a woman aged 60-75 years with COVID-19, enrolled during active disease.

The chain joins TRBV7-3 to TRBJ1-2; TRBD1 agrees at 11 bases. Germline loops: CDR1 SGHTA, CDR2 FQGTGA. The CDR3 contains 14 residues. The junction had 0 bases not matched to a gene; V was cut back by 2 bases and J by 4 bases. The CDR3 sequence: CASSLGTGGYGYTF. CDR3 sequence (DNA): TGTGCCAGCAGCTTAGGGACAGGGGGCTATGGCTACACCTTC. Full variable domain (outside the CDR3, taken from reference TRBV7-3 and TRBJ1-2): GAGVSQTPSNKVTEKGKYVELRCDPISGHTALYWYRQSLGQGPEFLIYFQGTGAADDSGLPNDRFFAVRPEGSVSTLKIQRTERGDSAVYLCASSLGTGGYGYTFGSGTRLTVV.

The gene calls are TRBV7-9 and TRBJ2-7; D gene ambiguous. This CDR3 comprises 13 residues. Germline values: CDR1 SEHNR, CDR2 FQNEAQ (reference sequence). Trimming shortened V by 8 bases and J by 0 bases, and 11 bases separated the two germline ends. The CDR3 DNA sequence: TGTGCCAGCTCAAGGAGCGCCTCCTACGAGCAGTACTTC. This gives the protein CASSRSASYEQYF.

This clone has only one observation. The chain combines TRBV5-1 with TRBJ2-7, with D possibly being TRBD1 (7 bases). Germline CDR1 is SGHRS and CDR2 is YFSETQ. This CDR3 has 14 amino acids. The V and J ends lost 2 bases and 0 bases respectively, with 9 bases between them. The chain's CDR3 is CASSFQGGSYEQYF. Written as DNA, the CDR3 is TGCGCCAGCAGCTTTCAGGGGGGCTCCTACGAGCAGTACTTC.

The rearrangement links TRBV6-5 to TRBJ1-2; D ambiguous. Trimming removed 2 bases at V and 5 bases at J, with 12 bases between. The V gene's germline CDR1 is MNHEY and CDR2 SVGAGI. CDR3 length: 14 residues. The DNA of the CDR3 is TGTGCCAGCAGTTACGCCCTTCTCGGTTATGGCTACACCTTC. It translates to CASSYALLGYGYTF.

The chain combines TRBV5-4 with TRBJ2-7; 9 bases map to TRBD2. Trimming cost V 2 bases and J 2 bases; bases outside gene matches: 2. Germline CDR1 SGHNT, CDR2 YYREEE (reference sequence). The CDR3 runs to 14 residues. CDR3: CASSLVAGAYEQYF. The CDR3 DNA follows: TGTGCCAGCAGCTTAGTAGCGGGGGCCTACGAGCAGTACTTC.

In this sample, this clone turned up a few times. V is TRBV5-1 and J is TRBJ1-2; tentatively, D is TRBD1 (6 bases). The CDR3 consists of 14 residues. Trimming took off 2 bases at V and 4 bases at J, with 12 bases between the two ends. CDR1 and CDR2 from the germline V gene are SGHRS and YFSETQ. CDR3 residues: CASSLDRPLYGYTF. CDR3 DNA: TGCGCCAGCAGCTTAGACAGGCCCCTCTATGGCTACACCTTC.

This clone was detected only once. The chain couples TRBV5-4 to TRBJ2-7, with TRBD2 as a possible D gene (5 bases). Trimming removed 4 bases at V and 4 bases at J, with 21 bases between. Germline V gene data show CDR1 as SGHNT and CDR2 as YYREEE (reference sequence). The CDR3 contains 16 residues. The CDR3 region is CASSPNPTGMKYEQYF. The CDR3 DNA follows: TGTGCCAGCAGCCCAAACCCCACCGGGATGAAATACGAGCAGTACTTC.

The V call is TRBV5-1, the J call TRBJ1-2, with D possibly TRBD1 on 5 matching bases. Looked up from germline, CDR1 is SGHRS and CDR2 is YFSETQ. This CDR3 has 14 residues. V was clipped by 6 bases and J by 2 bases, with 14 bases between them. CDR3 in amino acids: CASNLGVSNYGYTF. CDR3 coding DNA: TGCGCCAGCAACTTAGGGGTCAGCAACTATGGCTACACCTTC.

The chain employs TRBV19 and TRBJ2-2; 13 nucleotides line up with TRBD2. CDR3 length: 15 residues. The germline V gene encodes CDR1 LNHDA and CDR2 SQIVND (reference sequence). The V and J ends lost 9 bases and 10 bases, in that order; junction bases with no gene match: 11. The CDR3 reads CARPLTSGGRAELFF. The CDR3 DNA reads TGTGCCAGACCTCTGACTAGCGGGGGGCGGGCGGAGCTGTTTTTT.